The following is a T cell receptor (beta chain) sequence with its context. Its antigen is still unknown. This entry comes from a study of cytomegalovirus exposure and HLA in healthy donors. Study background: An earlier analysis identified 120 million or so unique TCR beta sequences in about 190 million T cells.

Germline CDR1 is SEHNR and CDR2 is FQNEAQ (reference sequence). V was pared by 3 bases and J by 2 bases, with 13 bases between. CDR3 length equals 15 residues. Findings and caveats of the study: It was only CMV serostatus that was available as immune exposure information. For most subjects, TCR beta sequences were reported to predict HLA-A and HLA-B alleles with accuracy. Prior analysis indicated that the majority of TCR beta V segments exhibited productivity approximately 90% or approximately 30% of the time.

In the PCR, 60 Vbeta and 13 Jbeta primers were used. TCRdb's copy holds only in-frame clones and misses some; the assay was immunoSEQ multiplex PCR. The sample is made up of about 150,000 clones, and the top ten hold about 1.6% of it. This chain connects TRBV7-9 to TRBJ2-5, with unresolved D. The sample taken for sequencing was PBMCs. The TCR comes from a woman between 45 and 60 years old in good health and CMV-seronegative. The CDR3 protein is CASSLGSRFQETQYF. CDR3 in DNA: TGTGCCAGCAGCTTGGGCAGCCGCTTTCAAGAGACCCAGTACTTC.